In its sample, the clone carrying this T cell receptor (beta chain) was seen a few times. What it binds is unknown. TCRdb re-called the RT-PCR reads through MiXCR, storing one row per CDR3 protein. This sample has 500,000 to 650,000 distinct CDR3 sequences, with less than 8% found just once. The data were obtained in a study of response to subunit inactivated influenza vaccine. The study's findings and limits: Authors suggested few new T cells are recruited by each seasonal influenza vaccination.

This material consisted of PBMCs from blood, taken 23 months after vaccination. The source of this sequence is a man between 50 and 69 years old who received an inactivated influenza vaccine.

The CDR3 DNA reads TGTGCCAGCAGTTTCCCGACTAGCGGGAGGGCCGATGAGACCCAGTACTTC. Translated: CASSFPTSGRADETQYF. This chain uses TRBV12-3 or TRBV12-4 with TRBJ2-5, with 14 bases aligning to TRBD2. This CDR3 region has 17 residues. With 3 bases clipped from V and 5 bases from J, the junction kept 8 bases outside the gene matches.